These 10 T cell receptor beta chains share one sample of origin, sequenced in a study of response to subunit inactivated influenza vaccine. TCRdb recomputed calls from the RT-PCR reads with MiXCR, one row per CDR3 protein. The sample includes about 780,000 distinct CDR3 sequences, roughly 18% of them seen just once. The source material was PBMCs from blood, sampled more than 4 days after vaccination. These receptors originate from a man in his fifties or sixties who received an inactivated influenza vaccine.

A few counts support this clonotype. The chain has TRBV9 and TRBJ2-5, with TRBD2 as a possible D gene (5 bases). The V end was cut by 4 bases, the J end by 5 bases, with 15 bases between. The CDR3 contains 14 residues. CDR1 SGDLS and CDR2 YYNGEE come from the germline V gene. The CDR3 region has the DNA TGTGCCAGCAGCCGGGATTCCCGCCTCGAGACCCAGTACTTC. Protein sequence: CASSRDSRLETQYF.

This clonotype appeared many times. The chain couples TRBV10-3 to TRBJ2-1; 15 nucleotides match TRBD2. Trimming at V came to 10 bases and at J to 0 bases, leaving 7 bases not matched to a gene. CDR1 and CDR2 (germline): ENHRY, SYGVKD. The CDR3 is 17 amino acids. Here the CDR3 reads CATSGLAGGSSYNEQFF. For the CDR3, the DNA is TGTGCCACCTCGGGACTAGCGGGAGGAAGCTCCTACAATGAGCAGTTCTTC.

This clonotype was counted only a few times. The rearrangement joins TRBV20-1 to TRBJ2-3, with 9 bases aligning to TRBD2. Germline V gene data show CDR1 as DFQATT and CDR2 as SNEGSKA (reference sequence). This CDR3 has 16 amino acids. V was pared by 3 bases and J by 6 bases, with 13 bases of the junction left unmatched. CDR3 loop: CSASHLRAGGGDTQYF. CDR3 DNA: TGCAGTGCTAGCCATCTGCGAGCGGGGGGTGGGGATACGCAGTATTTT.

The chain is built from TRBV24-1 and TRBJ2-1; TRBD2 agrees at 7 bases. Germline loops: CDR1 KGHDR, CDR2 SFDVKD. CDR3 length equals 16 residues. The V gene end was trimmed by 3 bases and the J gene end by 3 bases; junction bases not matched to a gene: 7. The CDR3 loop reads CATSDDSGANYNEQFF. The DNA of the CDR3 is TGTGCCACCAGTGATGACAGCGGGGCAAACTACAATGAGCAGTTCTTC.

The chain has TRBV12-3 or TRBV12-4 and TRBJ2-1, with TRBD2 as a possible D gene (6 bases). This CDR3 region has 14 residues. V was clipped by 3 bases and J by 9 bases, with 15 bases between them. This chain's CDR3 is CASSLAGILFEQFF. The CDR3, as DNA: TGTGCCAGCAGTTTGGCGGGAATCCTATTTGAGCAGTTCTTC.

The chain links TRBV3-1 to TRBJ2-7; weak D call: TRBD1 (6 bases). Germline V CDR1 and CDR2: LGHDT, YNNKEL (reference sequence). The CDR3 covers 14 residues. Between the trimmed V and J ends, which lost 1 base and 2 bases, there was a span of 9 bases. The CDR3: CASSQAGDTYEQYF. The CDR3 DNA sequence: TGTGCCAGCAGCCAAGCAGGGGATACCTACGAGCAGTACTTC.

This CDR3 reads CASSTRDRVGYTF. CDR3 in DNA: TGTGCCAGCAGCACACGTGATCGGGTCGGCTACACCTTC. The rearrangement links TRBV5-5 to TRBJ1-2; D is ambiguous. CDR3 length: 13 amino acids. The germline CDR1 and CDR2 sequences are SGHKS and YYEKEE (reference sequence). V shed 4 bases and J shed 8 bases, with 15 bases lying between them.

This clonotype has a handful of counts. The chain has TRBV15 and TRBJ2-7; D tentatively fits TRBD1 or TRBD2 (5 bases each). Trimming removed 3 bases from V and 0 bases from J, with 9 bases in between. This CDR3 is 14 amino acids long. Looked up from germline, CDR1 is LNHNV and CDR2 is YYDKDF (reference sequence). This chain's CDR3 is CATSSLGVSYEQYF. CDR3 nucleotides: TGTGCCACCAGCAGCTTGGGGGTCTCCTACGAGCAGTACTTC.

The CDR3 here is CASSQGDIASYEQYF. CDR3 coding DNA: TGCGCCAGCAGCCAAGGGGACATCGCCTCCTACGAGCAGTACTTC. The chain is built from TRBV4-3 and TRBJ2-7; D might be TRBD1 (6 bases). The CDR3 spans 15 residues. Trimming removed 1 base from V and 0 bases from J, with 10 bases in between. Germline values: CDR1 LGHNA, CDR2 YSLEER.

The chain joins TRBV5-1 to TRBJ2-1, with 9 nucleotides matching TRBD2. The germline V gene has CDR1 SGHRS and CDR2 YFSETQ. The length of the CDR3 is 15 residues. J was trimmed by 7 bases and V by 1 base; bases with no gene match: 6. The CDR3 nucleotides are TGCGCCAGCAGCTTGTCGACTAGCGGAGGGAATGAGCAGTTCTTC. Encoded protein: CASSLSTSGGNEQFF.